What follows are 4 T cell receptor beta chains derived from one specimen sequenced in a study of a mutant IDH1 vaccine in newly diagnosed glioma. Which antigens these TCRs recognize remains unknown. Time point specified: week 35, safety follow-up. Each dose of the vaccine consisted of 300 ug of mutant IDH1 20-mer peptide, with topical imiquimod. Libraries were prepared by immunoSEQ multiplex PCR; TCRdb keeps only in-frame clonotypes and omits some of them. The sample contains 40,000 to 45,000 clones, roughly 83% of which appear only once. The input for sequencing was PBMCs, taken from a glioma patient whose treatment included an IDH1 peptide vaccine. Receptors were obtained from a woman aged 45-59 years with glioma.

The V gene is TRBV6-5, the J gene TRBJ2-1; 8 bases are shared with TRBD1. V shed 4 bases and J 5 bases; nucleotides not matched to a gene: 10. Germline-derived CDR1 and CDR2 are MNHEY and SVGAGI. The CDR3 length is 16 residues. The CDR3 protein is CASSSPDRVRDNEQFF. CDR3 sequence (DNA): TGTGCCAGCAGTTCCCCGGACAGGGTACGGGACAATGAGCAGTTCTTC.

V usage is TRBV6-1 and J usage is TRBJ1-2; D is possibly TRBD1 (6 bases). From germline, CDR1 is MNHNS and CDR2 SASEGT. This CDR3 is 14 amino acids long. V dropped 10 bases and J dropped 6 bases, with 21 bases sitting between them. This CDR3 is CATTLRGIKDGYTF. The CDR3 DNA reads TGTGCCACCACACTCAGGGGTATTAAAGATGGCTACACCTTC.

The chain combines TRBV12-5 with TRBJ2-7, with D possibly TRBD2 on 6 matching bases. The length of the CDR3 is 15 residues. Germline CDR1 LGHNT, CDR2 FRNRAP. Trimming left V 6 bases short and J 4 bases short, with 19 bases between. CDR3 region: CASGGRQGGFYEQYF. In nucleotides, the CDR3 is TGTGCTAGTGGGGGGCGGCAGGGAGGATTTTACGAGCAGTACTTC.

This clone has only a few counts. This sequence joins TRBV18 and TRBJ1-5; the D gene is possibly TRBD1 (6 bases). The CDR3 has 15 residues. V was pared by 6 bases and J by 1 base, with 13 bases between. CDR1 KGHSH and CDR2 LQKENI come from the germline V gene. CDR3 coding DNA: TGTGCCAGCTCCCCGAAGGGGGGGAGCAATCAGCCCCAGCATTTT. This codes for CASSPKGGSNQPQHF.